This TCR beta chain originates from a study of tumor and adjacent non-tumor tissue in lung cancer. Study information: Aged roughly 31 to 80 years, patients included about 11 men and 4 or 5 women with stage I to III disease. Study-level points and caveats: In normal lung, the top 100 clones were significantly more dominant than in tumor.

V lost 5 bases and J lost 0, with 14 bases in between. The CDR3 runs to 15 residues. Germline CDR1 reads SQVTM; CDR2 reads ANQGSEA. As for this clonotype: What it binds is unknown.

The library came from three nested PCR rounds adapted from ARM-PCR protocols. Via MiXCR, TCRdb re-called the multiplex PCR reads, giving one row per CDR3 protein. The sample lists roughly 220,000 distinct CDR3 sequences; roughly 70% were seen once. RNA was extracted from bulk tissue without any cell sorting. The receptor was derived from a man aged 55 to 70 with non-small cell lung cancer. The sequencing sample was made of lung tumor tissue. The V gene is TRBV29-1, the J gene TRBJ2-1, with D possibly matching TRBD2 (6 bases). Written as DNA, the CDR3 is TGCAGCGTTAATACCGGAGCGGGCTCCTACAATGAGCAGTTCTTC. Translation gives CSVNTGAGSYNEQFF.